Shown below are 25 T cell receptor beta chains from a single sample sequenced in a study of blood T cell repertoires in COVID-19. Produced via immunoSEQ multiplex PCR; TCRdb's table is partial and in-frame only. The sample holds 150,000 to 200,000 clones, over 80% seen once. The specimen was peripheral blood. The receptors shown here come from a woman aged 25 to 39 with acute or convalescent COVID-19.

This chain uses TRBV11-3 with TRBJ2-2; 7 bases match TRBD2. Losses at the gene ends were 5 bases for V and 0 bases for J; bases not matched to a gene: 3. Germline CDR1 SGHNT, CDR2 YENEEA. This CDR3 contains 15 residues. CDR3 nucleotides: TGTGCCAGCAGCCGACTAGCTTCGAACACCGGGGAGCTGTTTTTT. It encodes CASSRLASNTGELFF.

This clone came up a few times. This chain connects TRBV19 to TRBJ1-2; tentative D call: TRBD1 (5 bases). There are 18 residues in the CDR3. With 5 bases removed from V and 2 bases from J, the gap between germline ends came to 24 bases. The germline gives CDR1 LNHDA, CDR2 SQIVND (reference sequence). DNA of the CDR3: TGTGCCAGTAGTCAAACTGTGGGAGGGACTTTTCCCAACTATGGCTACACCTTC. Its translation is CASSQTVGGTFPNYGYTF.

CDR3 in DNA: TGTGCCAGCTCACCACGAACCAGAGAAGCTTTCTTT. This encodes CASSPRTREAFF. The chain couples TRBV18 to TRBJ1-1; D is uncertain. The CDR3 contains 12 residues. Deletions cut 1 base from V and 8 bases from J, with 8 bases between. CDR1 is KGHSH and CDR2 is LQKENI in the germline V gene. Supplemented by reference TRBV18 and TRBJ1-1, the full variable domain reads NAGVMQNPRHLVRRRGQEARLRCSPMKGHSHVYWYRQLPEEGLKFMVYLQKENIIDESGMPKERFSAEFPKEGPSILRIQQVVRGDSAAYFCASSPRTREAFFGQGTRLTVV.

The chain recombines TRBV30 with TRBJ2-2, with D perhaps TRBD1 (6 bases). Germline CDR1 and CDR2: GTSNPN and SVGIG (reference sequence). There are 14 residues in the CDR3. V lost 4 bases and J 3 bases, leaving 12 bases between the germline ends. CDR3 loop: CAWNRVVDTGELFF. CDR3 DNA: TGTGCCTGGAACAGGGTTGTAGACACCGGGGAGCTGTTTTTT.

The rearrangement links TRBV7-9 to TRBJ1-5; no clear D gene. CDR3 length: 14 residues. V dropped 5 bases and J dropped 4 bases, with 12 bases sitting between them. Germline CDR1 and CDR2: SEHNR and FQNEAQ (reference sequence). CDR3 nucleotides: TGTGCCAGCAGCGCCGGAGGGTGGAATCAGCCCCAGCATTTT. This sequence encodes CASSAGGWNQPQHF.

This clone was detected a few times. The V call is TRBV30, the J call TRBJ1-6; 7 bases align to TRBD1. CDR3 length equals 16 residues. Germline V gene sequence: CDR1 GTSNPN, CDR2 SVGIG (reference sequence). V trimming: 2 bases; J trimming: 4 bases; junction bases outside the gene matches: 8. DNA for the CDR3: TGTGCCTGGAGTCCGGTGGAGACAGGGTATAATTCACCCCTCCACTTT. Amino acids: CAWSPVETGYNSPLHF. The variable domain in full, completed from reference TRBV30 and TRBJ1-6, reads SQTIHQWPATLVQPVGSPLSLECTVEGTSNPNLYWYRQAAGRGLQLLFYSVGIGQISSEVPQNLSASRPQDRQFILSSKKLLLSDSGFYLCAWSPVETGYNSPLHFGNGTRLTVT.

J is TRBJ2-2 and V is TRBV9, with D perhaps TRBD2 (6 bases). The germline V and J ends were trimmed by 6 bases and 6 bases, with 18 bases remaining between them. From germline, CDR1 is SGDLS and CDR2 YYNGEE. The CDR3 totals 15 residues. The CDR3, as DNA: TGTGCCAGCACATTGGGGGGTTATAATCCCGGGGAGCTGTTTTTT. Translation gives CASTLGGYNPGELFF.

The chain has TRBV3-1 (or the pseudogene TRBV3-2) and TRBJ2-1; 9 bases agree with TRBD1. Per the germline V gene, CDR1 is LGHDT and CDR2 is YNNKEL (reference sequence). This CDR3 is 18 amino acids long. The V and J ends lost 4 bases and 0 bases, in that order; junction bases with no gene match: 10. DNA for the CDR3: TGTGCCAGCAGCCGCTGTAATAGACAGGGGGTCTCCTACAATGAGCAGTTCTTC. Its protein product is CASSRCNRQGVSYNEQFF.

Worth noting for this clone: A much larger clone lies one base from this, so it may be a read error. CDR3 region: CASSLTGGSPLHF. As DNA, the CDR3 is TGTGCCAGCAGCCTGACAGGGGGTTCACCCCTCCACTTT. This chain joins TRBV5-5 and TRBJ1-6, with 9 nucleotides matching TRBD1. This CDR3 has 13 residues. Looked up from germline, CDR1 is SGHKS and CDR2 is YYEKEE (reference sequence). The junction had 2 bases not matched to a gene; V was cut back by 4 bases and J by 9 bases. Combining the CDR3 with reference TRBV5-5 and TRBJ1-6 gives the whole variable domain DAGVTQSPTHLIKTRGQQVTLRCSPISGHKSVSWYQQVLGQGPQFIFQYYEKEERGRGNFPDRFSARQFPNYSSELNVNALLLGDSALYLCASSLTGGSPLHFGNGTRLTVT.

The chain uses TRBV12-3 or TRBV12-4 and TRBJ1-5; D is uncertain. This CDR3 spans 13 amino acids. V was pared by 3 bases and J by 5 bases, with 8 bases between. This CDR3 reads CASSFSNYQPQHF. The CDR3 DNA reads TGTGCCAGCAGTTTTTCTAATTATCAGCCCCAGCATTTT.

The chain links TRBV7-9 to TRBJ1-1, with 7 bases lining up with TRBD1. Looked up from germline, CDR1 is SEHNR and CDR2 is FQNEAQ (reference sequence). V lost 5 bases, J lost 1 base, and 7 bases stayed unmatched. This CDR3 has 15 residues. CDR3 coding DNA: TGTGCCAGCAGCAAAATTGGACAGGCGAACACTGAAGCTTTCTTT. Its translation is CASSKIGQANTEAFF.

J is TRBJ1-2 and V is TRBV6-5; 9 nucleotides match TRBD1. CDR1 and CDR2 (germline): MNHEY, SVGAGI. CDR3 length: 13 amino acids. Germline trimming cut 8 bases from V and 8 bases from J; bases unmatched to any gene: 9. CDR3 DNA: TGTGCCAGCGGATCTACAGGGGGCATCGGCTACACCTTC. It codes for CASGSTGGIGYTF.

This clone was seen only once. The chain couples TRBV28 to TRBJ2-1; weak D call: TRBD1 (6 bases). This CDR3 is built from 15 residues. Germline assignment: CDR1 MDHEN and CDR2 SYDVKM. V was cut by 5 bases and J by 7 bases, with 18 bases left in between. The CDR3 DNA follows: TGTGCCAGCAGTCAACAGGGAAGGGGCTCAAATGAGCAGTTCTTC. This translates into CASSQQGRGSNEQFF.

The chain couples TRBV7-8 to TRBJ1-2; 8 nucleotides align to TRBD1. The V segment lost 0 bases and the J segment 8 bases; nucleotides outside the gene matches: 8. Germline assignment: CDR1 SGHVS and CDR2 FQNEAQ. CDR3 size: 15 residues. The CDR3, as DNA: TGTGCCAGCAGCTTAGCGCTCACAGGGGGGGGCGGCTACACCTTC. Its translation: CASSLALTGGGGYTF.

This rearrangement joins TRBV15 to TRBJ2-1; 14 bases align to TRBD2. CDR3 size: 17 residues. J gave up 0 bases and V 8 bases, and 6 bases lay outside the gene matches. Germline values: CDR1 LNHNV, CDR2 YYDKDF (reference sequence). The CDR3 DNA reads TGTGCCACCCGACTAGCGGGGGGGCTAAGCTCCTACAATGAGCAGTTCTTC. This gives the protein CATRLAGGLSSYNEQFF.

CDR3 DNA sequence: TGTGCCAGCAGCTCAGGACAGGGAGGAGGCTACACCTTC. This translates into CASSSGQGGGYTF. The V and J genes are TRBV11-1 and TRBJ1-2; 8 bases align to TRBD1. Trimming cost V 4 bases and J 8 bases; bases outside gene matches: 6. The length of the CDR3 is 13 residues. From germline, CDR1 is SGHAT and CDR2 FQDESV (reference sequence). Using reference TRBV11-1 and TRBJ1-2 for the parts outside the CDR3, the full variable domain is EAEVAQSPRYKITEKSQAVAFWCDPISGHATLYWYRQILGQGPELLVQFQDESVVDDSQLPKDRFSAERLKGVDSTLKIQPAELGDSAMYLCASSSGQGGGYTFGSGTRLTVV.

This chain joins TRBV5-1 and TRBJ1-4, with TRBD1 as a possible D gene (5 bases). The CDR3 loop spans 14 amino acids. V lost 6 bases, J lost 7 bases, and 16 bases lay in between. Germline lookup yields CDR1 SGHRS and CDR2 YFSETQ. CDR3 sequence reads: CASKGHQGTEKLFF. The CDR3 nucleotides read TGCGCCAGCAAGGGGCACCAAGGAACTGAAAAACTGTTTTTT.

This clone was counted a single time. The V call is TRBV2, the J call TRBJ2-7, with 9 bases fitting TRBD1. Unmatched junction bases numbered 6, after V lost 5 bases and J lost 7 bases. The CDR3 has 13 amino acids. The germline CDR1 and CDR2 sequences are SNHLY and FYNNEI. In DNA form, the CDR3 reads TGTGCCAGCAGTTTAGGACAGGGGTGGGAGCAGTACTTC. Amino acids: CASSLGQGWEQYF.

The V call is TRBV18, the J call TRBJ2-5; 10 bases agree with TRBD2. Germline CDR1 and CDR2: KGHSH and LQKENI. The CDR3 is 15 residues long. With V trimmed by 4 bases and J by 5 bases, 7 bases remained unmatched. DNA for the CDR3: TGTGCCAGCTCACGAAGCGGGGGGGTCTTTGAGACCCAGTACTTC. It translates to CASSRSGGVFETQYF.

The genes are TRBV27 and TRBJ2-6; perhaps TRBD2 as D (6 bases). The CDR3 is made up of 16 amino acids. Trimming stripped 1 base from V and 4 bases from J, with 11 bases between. Germline loops: CDR1 MNHEY, CDR2 SMNVEV (reference sequence). CDR3 amino acids: CASSLLGGAGANVLTF. CDR3 coding DNA: TGTGCCAGCAGTTTATTGGGGGGTGCAGGGGCCAACGTCCTGACTTTC. Filled out from reference TRBV27 and TRBJ2-6, the complete variable domain reads EAQVTQNPRYLITVTGKKLTVTCSQNMNHEYMSWYRQDPGLGLRQIYYSMNVEVTDKGDVPEGYKVSRKEKRNFPLILESPSPNQTSLYFCASSLLGGAGANVLTFGAGSRLTVL.

V gene TRBV14 combines with J gene TRBJ2-5, with D tentatively TRBD1 (6 bases). V lost 1 base to trimming and J lost 4 bases, with 19 bases between them. The CDR3 length is 17 residues. Germline V gives CDR1 SGHDN, CDR2 FVKESK. CDR3 coding DNA: TGTGCCAGCAGCCAAGGGCAGGGACACCGATCCCGAGAGACCCAGTACTTC. Its translation: CASSQGQGHRSRETQYF.

The chain is built from TRBV7-9 and TRBJ1-6, with unresolved D. The CDR3 runs to 14 residues. Germline CDR1 reads SEHNR; CDR2 reads FQNEAQ (reference sequence). Trimming stripped 3 bases from V and 9 bases from J, with 12 bases between. CDR3 protein: CASSLSPAGSPLHF. For the CDR3, the DNA is TGTGCCAGCAGCTTGTCCCCGGCGGGTTCACCCCTCCACTTT.

V and J are TRBV20-1 and TRBJ1-2; no definite D call. Germline CDR1 is DFQATT and CDR2 is SNEGSKA (reference sequence). The CDR3 is made up of 14 amino acids. V lost 3 bases, J lost 4 bases, and 15 bases lay in between. The CDR3 coding sequence is TGCAGTGCTAGTAGGTTCGACACCGTCTATGGCTACACCTTC. It translates to CSASRFDTVYGYTF.

The gene calls are TRBV24-1 and TRBJ1-2; 8 bases align to TRBD1. From germline, CDR1 is KGHDR and CDR2 SFDVKD. The V gene end was trimmed by 3 bases and the J gene end by 3 bases; junction bases not matched to a gene: 11. CDR3 length equals 17 residues. CDR3 in DNA: TGTGCCACCAGTGATCACACAGGGGGAGTTGGCTACTATGGCTACACCTTC. Translated: CATSDHTGGVGYYGYTF.

This chain joins TRBV27 and TRBJ1-6, with a tentative D call TRBD1 (5 bases). Germline V gene data show CDR1 as MNHEY and CDR2 as SMNVEV (reference sequence). Trimming removed 6 bases at V and 10 bases at J, with 16 bases between. The CDR3 runs to 14 residues. Here the CDR3 reads CASSPREGRSPLHF. The CDR3 bases are TGTGCCAGCAGCCCAAGAGAGGGGAGGTCACCCCTCCACTTT.